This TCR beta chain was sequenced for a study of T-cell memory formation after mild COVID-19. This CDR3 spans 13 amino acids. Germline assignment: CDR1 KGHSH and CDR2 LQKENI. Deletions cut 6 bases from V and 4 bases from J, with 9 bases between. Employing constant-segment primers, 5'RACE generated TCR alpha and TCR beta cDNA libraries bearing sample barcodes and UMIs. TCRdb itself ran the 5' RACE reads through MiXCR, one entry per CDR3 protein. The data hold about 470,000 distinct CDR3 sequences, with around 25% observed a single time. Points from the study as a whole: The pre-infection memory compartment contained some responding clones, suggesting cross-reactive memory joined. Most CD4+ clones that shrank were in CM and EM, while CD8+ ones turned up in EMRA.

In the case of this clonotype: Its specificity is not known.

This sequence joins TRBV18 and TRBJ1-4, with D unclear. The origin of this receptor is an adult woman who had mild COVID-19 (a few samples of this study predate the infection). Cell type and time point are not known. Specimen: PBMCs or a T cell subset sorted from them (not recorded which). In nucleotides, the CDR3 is TGTGCCAGCTCGCCGGATCTTAATGAAAAACTGTTTTTT. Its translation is CASSPDLNEKLFF. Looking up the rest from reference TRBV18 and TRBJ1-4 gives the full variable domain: NAGVMQNPRHLVRRRGQEARLRCSPMKGHSHVYWYRQLPEEGLKFMVYLQKENIIDESGMPKERFSAEFPKEGPSILRIQQVVRGDSAAYFCASSPDLNEKLFFGSGTQLSVL.